Presented here are 22 T cell receptor beta chains from one specimen sequenced in a study of cytomegalovirus exposure and HLA in healthy donors. The study ran its PCR with 60 Vbeta and 13 Jbeta primers. Data came from immunoSEQ multiplex PCR; TCRdb stores just in-frame clones and leaves some out. This table has 100,000 to 150,000 clones, around two thirds appearing once. Sequencing used PBMCs. These receptors were obtained from a human donor in good health.

V usage is TRBV29-1 and J usage is TRBJ1-1; D is unresolved. Germline V CDR1 and CDR2: SQVTM, ANQGSEA. V was clipped by 4 bases and J by 4 bases, with 7 bases between them. CDR3 size: 11 residues. The CDR3 coding sequence is TGCAGCGTTGTACAGAGCACTGAAGCTTTCTTT. It encodes CSVVQSTEAFF.

This rearrangement joins TRBV5-6 to TRBJ1-5; the D gene is possibly TRBD1 (5 bases). The CDR3 loop spans 17 amino acids. Germline values: CDR1 SGHDT, CDR2 YYEEEE. The V end was cut by 0 bases, the J end by 0 bases, with 13 bases between. The CDR3, as DNA: TGTGCCAGCAGCTTGGATGGCAGGGATTATAGCAATCAGCCCCAGCATTTT. This gives the protein CASSLDGRDYSNQPQHF. The complete variable domain, with remaining parts taken from reference TRBV5-6 and TRBJ1-5, reads DAGVTQSPTHLIKTRGQQVTLRCSPKSGHDTVSWYQQALGQGPQFIFQYYEEEERQRGNFPDRFSGHQFPNYSSELNVNALLLGDSALYLCASSLDGRDYSNQPQHFGDGTRLSIL.

This clone was seen once. Mismatch with germline at one junction end may stem from a read error. DNA of the CDR3: TGTTCCAGCAGCTCCTGGGGTGTAGGGAGCTCTGGGGCCAACGTCCTGACTTTC. Translating it yields CSSSSWGVGSSGANVLTF. V usage is TRBV7-9 and J usage is TRBJ2-6, with D possibly being TRBD2 (5 bases). CDR1 and CDR2 from the germline V gene are SEHNR and FQNEAQ (reference sequence). This CDR3 region has 18 residues.

The rearrangement uses TRBV5-1 and TRBJ1-4; 7 positions agree with TRBD1. J gave up 5 bases and V 3 bases, and 7 bases lay outside the gene matches. Germline V gene sequence: CDR1 SGHRS, CDR2 YFSETQ. The CDR3 runs 15 residues. This chain's CDR3 is CASSSIGTENEKLFF. CDR3 nucleotide sequence: TGCGCCAGCAGCTCAATCGGGACAGAAAATGAAAAACTGTTTTTT.

J is TRBJ2-7 and V is TRBV7-2, with D perhaps TRBD2 (6 bases). Germline CDR1 and CDR2: SGHTA and FQGNSA. The CDR3 has 15 amino acids. Trimming took off 2 bases at V and 5 bases at J, with 16 bases between the two ends. The CDR3 bases are TGTGCCAGCAGCTTACGTTTGGGGGGAGGTGACGAGCAGTACTTC. This translates into CASSLRLGGGDEQYF.

The table lists this clone with a few counts. The same CDR3 arises from other DNA sequences in this sample as well. The chain uses TRBV16 and TRBJ1-3; 7 bases fit TRBD1. J lost 1 base, V lost 6 bases, and 3 bases had no gene match. Germline V lookup: CDR1 KGHSY, CDR2 FQNENV. The CDR3 is 14 amino acids. CDR3 in amino acids: CASRQGLSGNTIYF. The CDR3 coding sequence is TGTGCCAGCAGACAGGGGCTATCTGGAAACACCATATATTTT. Drawing the rest from reference TRBV16 and TRBJ1-3, the complete variable domain is GEEVAQTPKHLVRGEGQKAKLYCAPIKGHSYVFWYQQVLKNEFKFLISFQNENVFDETGMPKERFSAKCLPNSPCSLEIQATKLEDSAVYFCASRQGLSGNTIYFGEGSWLTVV.

This clone has more than one count but fewer than ten. The chain recombines TRBV7-3 with TRBJ2-3; D remains unclear. The germline V and J ends were trimmed by 1 base and 1 base, with 3 bases remaining between them. The CDR3 extends over 13 amino acids. Germline values: CDR1 SGHTA, CDR2 FQGTGA. In DNA, the CDR3 is TGTGCCAGCAGCTTAAGGCGCACAGATACGCAGTATTTT. Translation gives CASSLRRTDTQYF.

The V call is TRBV27, the J call TRBJ1-1; no firm D call. V shed 3 bases and J shed 0 bases, with 11 bases lying between them. The CDR3 length is 15 residues. From germline, CDR1 is MNHEY and CDR2 SMNVEV (reference sequence). The CDR3 is CASSFYPGLNTEAFF. CDR3 nucleotides: TGTGCCAGCAGTTTTTATCCGGGGTTGAACACTGAAGCTTTCTTT.

The chain recombines TRBV9 with TRBJ1-2; 7 bases fit TRBD1. Germline lookup yields CDR1 SGDLS and CDR2 YYNGEE. The CDR3 sequence is 15 residues long. The junction had 10 bases not matched to a gene; V was cut back by 2 bases and J by 6 bases. CDR3 protein: CASSVGTQGYNGYTF. The CDR3 coding sequence is TGTGCCAGCAGCGTTGGAACACAGGGGTACAATGGCTACACCTTC.

The rearrangement links TRBV15 to TRBJ2-1; D is unclear. Germline values: CDR1 LNHNV, CDR2 YYDKDF (reference sequence). The CDR3 consists of 14 residues. Trimming stripped 1 base from V and 7 bases from J, with 11 bases between. CDR3 in DNA: TGTGCCACCAGCAGAGTTGGTCCGGGTAATGAGCAGTTCTTC. As protein: CATSRVGPGNEQFF.

The chain couples TRBV27 to TRBJ1-1, with a tentative D call TRBD1 (5 bases). The CDR3 covers 12 residues. From germline, CDR1 is MNHEY and CDR2 SMNVEV (reference sequence). Trimming took off 3 bases at V and 12 bases at J, with 14 bases between the two ends. Here the CDR3 DNA reads TGTGCCAGCAGTTTGTCGCAGGGTAGAACTTTCTTT. It specifies CASSLSQGRTFF.

The rearrangement links TRBV9 to TRBJ1-2; D unresolved. The CDR3 is 16 residues long. Trimming stripped 4 bases from V and 0 bases from J, with 16 bases between. The V gene's germline CDR1 is SGDLS and CDR2 YYNGEE. CDR3 sequence (DNA): TGTGCCAGCAGCTCCCAGGCTGGCACTTCTAACTATGGCTACACCTTC. Translation gives CASSSQAGTSNYGYTF.

The V call is TRBV7-2, the J call TRBJ2-7; D unclear. V gave up 2 bases and J gave up 3 bases, with 11 bases separating them. Germline V gene sequence: CDR1 SGHTA, CDR2 FQGNSA. CDR3 length equals 14 residues. The CDR3 DNA sequence: TGTGCCAGCAGCTTACGAGGAGATGACTACGAGCAGTACTTC. This codes for CASSLRGDDYEQYF.

With regard to this clone: One junction end does not reproduce the germline sequence, and a read error may be involved. The chain is built from TRBV7-9 and TRBJ1-2; D perhaps matches TRBD1 (6 bases). There are 16 residues in the CDR3. From germline, CDR1 is SEHNR and CDR2 FQNEAQ (reference sequence). CDR3 nucleotide sequence: TGTTCCAGCAGCCAAGGGGGACCGGGACGCAATAATGGTTACACCTTC. It yields the protein CSSSQGGPGRNNGYTF.

The chain employs TRBV27 and TRBJ1-3; D gene ambiguous. V was clipped by 5 bases and J by 4 bases, with 18 bases between them. The CDR3 is 16 amino acids. Germline loops: CDR1 MNHEY, CDR2 SMNVEV (reference sequence). The CDR3 spells CASSIGPPLAGNTIYF. The DNA for the CDR3 is TGTGCCAGCAGTATTGGACCGCCGCTAGCCGGAAACACCATATATTTT.

This rearrangement joins TRBV5-6 to TRBJ1-2; D unresolved. This CDR3 has 14 amino acids. Germline CDR1 reads SGHDT; CDR2 reads YYEEEE. Trimming pared 2 bases from V and 4 bases from J, leaving 12 bases between. Written as DNA, the CDR3 is TGTGCCAGCAGCTTTTCAGATCGCTCCTATGGCTACACCTTC. Protein product: CASSFSDRSYGYTF.

The chain has TRBV23-1 and TRBJ2-5, with 9 bases matching TRBD1. TRBV23-1 is an ORF for which the function is uncertain. V was clipped by 7 bases and J by 4 bases; unmatched bases: 7. CDR3 length: 14 amino acids. The CDR3 DNA sequence: TGCGCCAGCACTGAAAACAGGGGGCGAGAGACCCAGTACTTC. As protein: CASTENRGRETQYF.

Details on this clone: At one boundary the junction diverges from the germline segment, which might be a read error. The J gene is TRBJ1-2, the V gene TRBV6-4, with 7 positions matching TRBD1. The length of the CDR3 is 16 residues. Germline lookup yields CDR1 MRHNA and CDR2 SNTAGT. CDR3 DNA sequence: TGTGCCGGCAGCCAGCTTGGAGGGGGCCCTTTCTATGGCTACACCTTC. This gives the protein CAGSQLGGGPFYGYTF.

This clone was counted between two and nine times. The chain combines TRBV7-8 with TRBJ2-5; D is unresolved. V lost 3 bases, J lost 3 bases, and 11 bases lay in between. Per the germline V gene, CDR1 is SGHVS and CDR2 is FQNEAQ. The CDR3 consists of 14 residues. CDR3 sequence (DNA): TGTGCCAGCAGCTTCCAAATAGATGAAGAGACCCAGTACTTC. Protein: CASSFQIDEETQYF.

This clone was seen a few times. This sequence joins TRBV4-3 and TRBJ2-7; 9 bases are a match to TRBD1. Looked up from germline, CDR1 is LGHNA and CDR2 is YSLEER. After removal of 1 base from V and 5 bases from J, the junction contained 12 bases not matched to a gene. The CDR3 loop spans 17 amino acids. The CDR3 coding sequence is TGCGCCAGCAGCCAAGGCCGGCTGGGACAGGGTGTCGACGAGCAGTACTTC. This gives the protein CASSQGRLGQGVDEQYF.

This clone was counted between two and nine times. The genes are TRBV5-5 and TRBJ1-3; D is undetermined. Trimming left V 0 bases short and J 4 bases short, with 8 bases between. Germline CDR1 reads SGHKS; CDR2 reads YYEKEE (reference sequence). This CDR3 region has 14 residues. The CDR3 loop is CASSLGLGGNTIYF. The DNA of the CDR3 is TGTGCCAGCAGCTTGGGCCTCGGGGGAAACACCATATATTTT.

The CDR3 is CASSLGQGGELFF. The CDR3 DNA reads as TGTGCCAGCAGCTTAGGGCAGGGCGGGGAGCTGTTTTTT. The chain joins TRBV11-1 to TRBJ2-2, with a possible D match to TRBD1 (5 bases). Germline loops: CDR1 SGHAT, CDR2 FQDESV (reference sequence). The V end was cut by 1 base, the J end by 7 bases, with 7 bases between. The CDR3 totals 13 residues.